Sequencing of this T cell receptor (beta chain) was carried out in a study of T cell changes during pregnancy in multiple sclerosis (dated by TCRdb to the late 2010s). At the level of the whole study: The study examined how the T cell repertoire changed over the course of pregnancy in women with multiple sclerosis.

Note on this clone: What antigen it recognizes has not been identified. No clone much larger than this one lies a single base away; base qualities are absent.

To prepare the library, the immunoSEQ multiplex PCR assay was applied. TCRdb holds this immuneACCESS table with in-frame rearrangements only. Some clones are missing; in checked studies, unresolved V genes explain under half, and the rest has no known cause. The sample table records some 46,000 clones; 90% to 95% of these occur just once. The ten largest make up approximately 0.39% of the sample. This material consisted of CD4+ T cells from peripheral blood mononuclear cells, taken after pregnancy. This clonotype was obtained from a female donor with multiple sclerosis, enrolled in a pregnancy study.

The CDR3 protein is CASSPDSNYGYTF. In nucleotides, the sequence is TGTGCCAGCAGCCCCGACAGTAACTATGGCTACACCTTC. Recombination joined TRBV14 with TRBJ1-2; possibly the D gene is TRBD1, per 5 matching bases. V is cut by 4 bases and J by 1 base, and the space between the germline ends is 7 bases. CDR1 is given as SGHDN and CDR2 as FVKESK, both from the germline V gene. Including the terminal cysteine and phenylalanine, the CDR3 comprises 13 residues. CDR3 DNA only is kept here, 39 bases in frame from base 1.